What follows describes a single T cell receptor beta chain. The CDR3 length is 15 residues. Trimming removed 0 bases from V and 4 bases from J; junction bases left unmatched: 4. Germline assignment: CDR1 SGHTA and CDR2 FQGNSA. The record originates from a study of cytomegalovirus exposure and HLA in healthy donors. Measured with immunoSEQ multiplex PCR; TCRdb has only the in-frame clones, and not every one. The table records 50,000 or so clones, roughly 94% of them present only once. The specimen sequenced was PBMCs. This chain connects TRBV7-2 to TRBJ1-2; 8 bases align to TRBD1. This TCR derives from a man aged 18 to 35 in good health and CMV-seronegative. The CDR3 sequence: CASSLAAGGPYGYTF. The CDR3 coding sequence is TGTGCCAGCAGCTTAGCGGCAGGGGGCCCCTATGGCTACACCTTC.